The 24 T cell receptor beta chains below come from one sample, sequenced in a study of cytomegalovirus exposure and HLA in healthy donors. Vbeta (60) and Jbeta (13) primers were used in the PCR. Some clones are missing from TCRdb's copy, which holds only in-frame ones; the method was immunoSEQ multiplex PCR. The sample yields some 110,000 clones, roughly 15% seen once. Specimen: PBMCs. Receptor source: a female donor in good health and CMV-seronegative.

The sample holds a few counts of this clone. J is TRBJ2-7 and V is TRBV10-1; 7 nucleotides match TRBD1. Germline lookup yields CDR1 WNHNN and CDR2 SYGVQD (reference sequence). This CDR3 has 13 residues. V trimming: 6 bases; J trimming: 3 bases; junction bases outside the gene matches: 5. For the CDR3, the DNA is TGCGCCAGCAGGGGGGACAGCGACTACGAGCAGTACTTC. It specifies CASRGDSDYEQYF.

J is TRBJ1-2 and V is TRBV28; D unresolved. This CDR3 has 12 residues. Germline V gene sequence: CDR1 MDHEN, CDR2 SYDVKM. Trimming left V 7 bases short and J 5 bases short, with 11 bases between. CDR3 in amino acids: CASTLAGYGYTF. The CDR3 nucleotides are TGTGCCAGCACCCTGGCGGGATATGGCTACACCTTC.

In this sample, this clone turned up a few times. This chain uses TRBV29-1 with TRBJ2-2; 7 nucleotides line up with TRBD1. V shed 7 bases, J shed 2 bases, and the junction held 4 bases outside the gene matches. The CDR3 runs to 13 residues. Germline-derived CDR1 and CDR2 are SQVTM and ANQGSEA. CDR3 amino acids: CSATGINTGELFF. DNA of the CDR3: TGCAGCGCGACAGGGATCAACACCGGGGAGCTGTTTTTT.

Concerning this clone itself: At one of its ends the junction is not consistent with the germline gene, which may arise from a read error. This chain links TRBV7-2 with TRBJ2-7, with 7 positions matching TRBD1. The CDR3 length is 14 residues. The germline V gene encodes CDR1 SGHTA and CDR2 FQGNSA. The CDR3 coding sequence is TGTGCCAGCAGCCGGGACAGCCCCTCCTACGGGCAGTACTTC. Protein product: CASSRDSPSYGQYF.

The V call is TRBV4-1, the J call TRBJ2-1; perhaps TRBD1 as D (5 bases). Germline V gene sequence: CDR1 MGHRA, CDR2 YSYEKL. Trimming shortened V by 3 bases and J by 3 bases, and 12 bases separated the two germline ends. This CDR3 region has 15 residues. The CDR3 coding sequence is TGCGCCAGCAGCCAGGGGCCTCGCGGCTACAATGAGCAGTTCTTC. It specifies CASSQGPRGYNEQFF.

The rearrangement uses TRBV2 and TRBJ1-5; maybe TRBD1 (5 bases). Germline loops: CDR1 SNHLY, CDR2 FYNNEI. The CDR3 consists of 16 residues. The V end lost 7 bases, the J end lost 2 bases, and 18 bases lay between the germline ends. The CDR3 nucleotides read TGTGCCAGCAACCAATTGGGAGGGGCGGGCAATCAGCCCCAGCATTTT. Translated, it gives CASNQLGGAGNQPQHF.

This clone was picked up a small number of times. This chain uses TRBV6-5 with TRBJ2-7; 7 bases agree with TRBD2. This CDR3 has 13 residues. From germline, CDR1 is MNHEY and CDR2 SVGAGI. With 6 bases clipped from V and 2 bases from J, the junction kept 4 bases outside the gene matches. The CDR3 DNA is TGTGCCAGCAGGCGGGAGAGGACCTACGAGCAGTACTTC. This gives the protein CASRRERTYEQYF.

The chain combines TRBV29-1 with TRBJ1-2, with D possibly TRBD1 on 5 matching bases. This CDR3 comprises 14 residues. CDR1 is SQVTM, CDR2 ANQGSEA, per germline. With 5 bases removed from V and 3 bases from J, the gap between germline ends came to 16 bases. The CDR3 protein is CSVTTSGGDYGYTF. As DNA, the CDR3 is TGCAGCGTTACTACCTCCGGGGGGGACTATGGCTACACCTTC. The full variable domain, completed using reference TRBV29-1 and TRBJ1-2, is SAVISQKPSRDICQRGTSLTIQCQVDSQVTMMFWYRQQPGQSLTLIATANQGSEATYESGFVIDKFPISRPNLTFSTLTVSNMSPEDSSIYLCSVTTSGGDYGYTFGSGTRLTVV.

This CDR3 reads CASSYRGTLSEKLFF. The DNA for the CDR3 is TGTGCCAGCAGTTACAGGGGGACGCTAAGTGAAAAACTGTTTTTT. The rearrangement links TRBV6-5 to TRBJ1-4; D might be TRBD1 (6 bases). The CDR3 spans 15 residues. Trimming took off 2 bases at V and 7 bases at J, with 14 bases between the two ends. Germline CDR1 reads MNHEY; CDR2 reads SVGAGI.

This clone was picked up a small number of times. The CDR3 nucleotides read TGTGCCAGCAGTTACAGCACGTACAATGAGCAGTTCTTC. Residues: CASSYSTYNEQFF. The chain has TRBV6-5 and TRBJ2-1; the D is unclear. The CDR3 covers 13 residues. CDR1 is MNHEY and CDR2 is SVGAGI in the germline V gene. With 2 bases removed from V and 4 bases from J, the gap between germline ends came to 6 bases.

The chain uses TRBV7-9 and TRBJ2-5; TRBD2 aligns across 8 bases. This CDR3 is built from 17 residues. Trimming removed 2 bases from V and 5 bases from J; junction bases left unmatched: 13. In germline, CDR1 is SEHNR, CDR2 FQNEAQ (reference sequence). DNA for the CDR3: TGTGCCAGCAGCTTAATTCTTCGCAACGGGAGGGAGGAGACCCAGTACTTC. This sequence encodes CASSLILRNGREETQYF.

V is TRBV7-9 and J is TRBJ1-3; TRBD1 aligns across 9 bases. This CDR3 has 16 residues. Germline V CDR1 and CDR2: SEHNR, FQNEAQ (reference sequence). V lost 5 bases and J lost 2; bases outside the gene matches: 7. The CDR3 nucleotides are TGTGCCAGCAGCCCCGACAGGGGGATCGCTGGAAACACCATATATTTT. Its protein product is CASSPDRGIAGNTIYF.

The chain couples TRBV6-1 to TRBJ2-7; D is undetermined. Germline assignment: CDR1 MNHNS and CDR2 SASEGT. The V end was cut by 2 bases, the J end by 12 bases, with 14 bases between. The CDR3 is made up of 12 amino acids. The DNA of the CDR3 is TGTGCCAGCAGTGAATTGGAGAGGCGGCCGTACTTC. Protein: CASSELERRPYF.

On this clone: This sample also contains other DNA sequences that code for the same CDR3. The CDR3 DNA follows: TGTGCCAGCAGTGAAGCGACAGGGGGCTATGGCTACACCTTC. Translating gives CASSEATGGYGYTF. The rearrangement joins TRBV6-1 to TRBJ1-2; TRBD1 agrees at 9 bases. J gave up 4 bases and V 0 bases, and 0 bases lay outside the gene matches. This CDR3 is built from 14 residues. Germline CDR1 MNHNS, CDR2 SASEGT.

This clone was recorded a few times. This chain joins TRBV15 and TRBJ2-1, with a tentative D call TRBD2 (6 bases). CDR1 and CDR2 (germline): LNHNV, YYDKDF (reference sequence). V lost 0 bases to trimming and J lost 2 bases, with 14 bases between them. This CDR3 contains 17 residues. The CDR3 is CATSRDSGGDAYNEQFF. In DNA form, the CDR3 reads TGTGCCACCAGCAGAGATTCGGGCGGGGACGCCTACAATGAGCAGTTCTTC.

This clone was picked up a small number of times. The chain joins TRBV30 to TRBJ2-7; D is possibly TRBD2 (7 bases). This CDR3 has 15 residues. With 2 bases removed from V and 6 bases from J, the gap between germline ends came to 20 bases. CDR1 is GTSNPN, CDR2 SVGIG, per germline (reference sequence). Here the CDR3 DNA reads TGTGCCTGGAGTCGATTGAGGGGGGGCCCGATCGAGCAGTACTTC. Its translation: CAWSRLRGGPIEQYF.

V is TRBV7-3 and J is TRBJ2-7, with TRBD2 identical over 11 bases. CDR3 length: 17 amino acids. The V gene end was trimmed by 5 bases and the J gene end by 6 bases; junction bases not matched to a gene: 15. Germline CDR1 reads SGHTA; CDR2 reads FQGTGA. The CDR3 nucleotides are TGTGCCAGCAGCCGAGGGACTAGCGGCGGGAGTACGGGCGAGCAGTACTTC. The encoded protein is CASSRGTSGGSTGEQYF.

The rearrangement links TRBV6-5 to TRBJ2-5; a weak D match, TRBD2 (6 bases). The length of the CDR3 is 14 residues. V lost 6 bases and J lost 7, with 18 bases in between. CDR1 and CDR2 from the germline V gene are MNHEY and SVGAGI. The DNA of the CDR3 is TGTGCCAGCAGGGGGCTTCGGGACTCCCCGACCCAGTACTTC. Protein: CASRGLRDSPTQYF.

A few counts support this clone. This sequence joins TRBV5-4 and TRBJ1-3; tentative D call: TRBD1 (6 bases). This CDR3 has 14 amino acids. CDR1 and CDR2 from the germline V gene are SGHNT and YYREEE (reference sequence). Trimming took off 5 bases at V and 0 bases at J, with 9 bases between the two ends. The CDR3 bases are TGTGCCAGCAGGGACAGCTTCTCTGGAAACACCATATATTTT. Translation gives CASRDSFSGNTIYF.

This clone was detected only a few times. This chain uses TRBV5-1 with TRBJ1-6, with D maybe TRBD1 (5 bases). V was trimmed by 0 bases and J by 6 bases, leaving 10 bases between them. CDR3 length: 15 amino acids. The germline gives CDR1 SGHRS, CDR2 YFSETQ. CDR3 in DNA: TGCGCCAGCAGCTTGGGGGGCGCCTTTAATTCACCCCTCCACTTT. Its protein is CASSLGGAFNSPLHF.

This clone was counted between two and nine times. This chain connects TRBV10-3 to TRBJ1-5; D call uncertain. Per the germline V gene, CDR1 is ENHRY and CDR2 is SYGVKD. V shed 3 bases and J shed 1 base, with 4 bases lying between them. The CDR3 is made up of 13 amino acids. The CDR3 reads CAISDISNQPQHF. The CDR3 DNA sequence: TGTGCCATCAGTGACATCAGCAATCAGCCCCAGCATTTT.

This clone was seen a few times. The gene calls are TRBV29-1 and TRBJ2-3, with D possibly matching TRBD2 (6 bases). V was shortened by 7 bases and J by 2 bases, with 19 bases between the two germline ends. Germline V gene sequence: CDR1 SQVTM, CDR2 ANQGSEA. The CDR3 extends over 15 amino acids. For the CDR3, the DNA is TGCAGCGCCAACTGGGGACTCGATCTCACAGATACGCAGTATTTT. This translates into CSANWGLDLTDTQYF.

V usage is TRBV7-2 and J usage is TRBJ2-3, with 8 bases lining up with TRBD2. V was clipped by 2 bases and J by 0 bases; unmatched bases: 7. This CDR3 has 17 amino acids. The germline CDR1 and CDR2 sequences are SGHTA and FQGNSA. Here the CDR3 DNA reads TGTGCCAGCAGCTTAATGAGCGGGGGAATTAGCACAGATACGCAGTATTTT. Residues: CASSLMSGGISTDTQYF.

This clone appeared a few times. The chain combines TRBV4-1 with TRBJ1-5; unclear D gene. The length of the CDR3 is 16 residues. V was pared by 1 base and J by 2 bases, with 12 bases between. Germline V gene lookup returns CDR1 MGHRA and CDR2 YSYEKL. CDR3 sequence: CASSQGPARGNQPQHF. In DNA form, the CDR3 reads TGCGCCAGCAGCCAAGGCCCCGCTCGAGGCAATCAGCCCCAGCATTTT.